One and the same sample provided the 14 T cell receptor beta chains below, sequenced in a study of shared clonotypes between healthy human individuals. Here immunoSEQ multiplex PCR was the method, and the copy in TCRdb shows in-frame clones only, minus some. Here the sample spans about 2.4 million clones, around nine tenths being singletons. Sequencing was done on a sample of naive CD4+ T cells sorted from blood. Subset meaning: CD45RA+ positively selected. Receptor source: a man aged 18 to 35 in good health.

The V gene is TRBV27, the J gene TRBJ1-2; tentative D call: TRBD1 (6 bases). The CDR3 totals 18 residues. CDR1 and CDR2 from the germline V gene are MNHEY and SMNVEV (reference sequence). Between the trimmed V and J ends, which lost 3 bases and 2 bases, there was a span of 22 bases. The CDR3 reads CASSFRSTGGRGNYGYTF. CDR3 nucleotides: TGTGCCAGCAGTTTCAGATCGACAGGCGGTAGGGGAAACTATGGCTACACCTTC.

This clone was seen more than once but under ten times. Other DNA sequences in this specimen translate into the identical CDR3. The rearrangement uses TRBV19 and TRBJ1-5; D is unresolved. Germline assignment: CDR1 LNHDA and CDR2 SQIVND (reference sequence). CDR3 length: 14 amino acids. V was pared by 3 bases and J by 1 base, with 7 bases between. CDR3 bases: TGTGCCAGTAGTATTCCCGGGAGCAATCAGCCCCAGCATTTT. Translation gives CASSIPGSNQPQHF. Filled out from reference TRBV19 and TRBJ1-5, the complete variable domain reads DGGITQSPKYLFRKEGQNVTLSCEQNLNHDAMYWYRQDPGQGLRLIYYSQIVNDFQKGDIAEGYSVSREKKESFPLTVTSAQKNPTAFYLCASSIPGSNQPQHFGDGTRLSIL.

This clone was observed a single time. The sample has other DNA sequences that encode this CDR3 too. CDR3 in DNA: TGTGCCAGCTCACCAGGACAGCTTTATGGCTACACCTTC. The encoded protein is CASSPGQLYGYTF. This chain uses TRBV18 with TRBJ1-2, with D perhaps matching TRBD1 (6 bases). The CDR3 has 13 amino acids. Trimming removed 2 bases from V and 5 bases from J, with 9 bases in between. From germline, CDR1 is KGHSH and CDR2 LQKENI.

The V gene is TRBV25-1, the J gene TRBJ2-3; a weak D match, TRBD2 (5 bases). The CDR3 runs 13 residues. Germline loops: CDR1 MGHDK, CDR2 SYGVNS. Trimming took 5 bases from V and 2 from J, leaving 8 bases between them. The CDR3 sequence is CASSSRDTDTQYF. The CDR3 DNA follows: TGTGCCAGCAGTAGCCGGGACACAGATACGCAGTATTTT.

This chain uses TRBV10-2 with TRBJ1-6; TRBD1 is a possible D gene (5 bases). Germline V gene lookup returns CDR1 WSHSY and CDR2 SAAADI. This CDR3 has 20 amino acids. Trimming took off 2 bases at V and 0 bases at J, with 20 bases between the two ends. The CDR3 DNA is TGCGCCAGCAGTGAGCGGGGAAGGGGTCCCCTGAGCTCCTATAATTCACCCCTCCACTTT. Encoded protein: CASSERGRGPLSSYNSPLHF.

The chain couples TRBV28 to TRBJ2-7; D may be TRBD1 (6 bases). This CDR3 contains 14 residues. V lost 3 bases and J lost 7, with 16 bases in between. CDR1 is MDHEN, CDR2 SYDVKM, per germline. CDR3 in DNA: TGTGCCAGCAGTTTTTCAGGGGTTAGGACAGAGCAGTACTTC. Its translation is CASSFSGVRTEQYF.

The J gene is TRBJ1-6, the V gene TRBV27; D remains ambiguous. V was trimmed by 3 bases and J by 7 bases, leaving 7 bases between them. CDR3 length: 13 residues. Germline CDR1 is MNHEY and CDR2 is SMNVEV (reference sequence). The chain's CDR3 is CASSFDINSPLHF. The DNA for the CDR3 is TGTGCCAGCAGTTTTGACATCAATTCACCCCTCCACTTT.

The genes are TRBV5-1 and TRBJ2-3; 11 positions match TRBD2. CDR1 is SGHRS and CDR2 is YFSETQ in the germline V gene. The CDR3 is 13 amino acids. The V segment lost 3 bases and the J segment 9 bases; nucleotides outside the gene matches: 3. CDR3 DNA sequence: TGCGCCAGCAGCTCCGGGACTAGCGGCACGCAGTATTTT. It codes for CASSSGTSGTQYF.

CDR3 loop: CATDRGLDTEAFF. The CDR3, as DNA: TGTGCCACCGACAGGGGGTTGGACACTGAAGCTTTCTTT. The rearrangement joins TRBV6-1 to TRBJ1-1; TRBD1 matches 9 bases. The CDR3 is made up of 13 amino acids. V trimming: 10 bases; J trimming: 3 bases; junction bases outside the gene matches: 6. Germline CDR1 MNHNS, CDR2 SASEGT.

As regards this clone: Other DNA variants within this sample encode the same CDR3. The chain employs TRBV6-1 and TRBJ2-2; TRBD2 matches 7 bases. The germline V gene encodes CDR1 MNHNS and CDR2 SASEGT. V was clipped by 7 bases and J by 2 bases; unmatched bases: 1. CDR3 length equals 13 residues. CDR3 sequence (DNA): TGTGCCAGCACGGGGGGAAACACCGGGGAGCTGTTTTTT. Protein product: CASTGGNTGELFF.

V and J are TRBV18 and TRBJ2-3; TRBD2 matches 8 bases. V lost 3 bases, J lost 4 bases, and 12 bases stayed unmatched. From germline, CDR1 is KGHSH and CDR2 LQKENI. CDR3 size: 17 residues. CDR3 region: CASSPVFRGGLADTQYF. The CDR3 DNA is TGTGCCAGCTCACCGGTGTTTCGGGGGGGCCTCGCAGATACGCAGTATTTT.

The V call is TRBV4-2, the J call TRBJ2-3, with 11 bases lining up with TRBD2. Trimming at V came to 6 bases and at J to 2 bases, leaving 7 bases not matched to a gene. CDR1 and CDR2 (germline): LGHNA, YNFKEQ. This CDR3 region has 16 residues. For the CDR3, the DNA is TGTGCCAGCAGTCTCGCTAGCGGGGGGACCACAGATACGCAGTATTTT. Protein sequence: CASSLASGGTTDTQYF.

This clone was recorded a few times. Different DNA sequences within this sample yield the same CDR3. This chain links TRBV2 with TRBJ1-2; D may be TRBD1 (6 bases). V was shortened by 5 bases and J by 4 bases, with 11 bases between the two germline ends. Per the germline V gene, CDR1 is SNHLY and CDR2 is FYNNEI. This CDR3 contains 13 residues. CDR3 nucleotides: TGTGCCAGCAGTTCTACAGGGTCCTATGGCTACACCTTC. It translates to CASSSTGSYGYTF.

V and J are TRBV6-1 and TRBJ2-4; D unclear. With 3 bases removed from V and 3 bases from J, the gap between germline ends came to 6 bases. CDR1 and CDR2 (germline): MNHNS, SASEGT. The length of the CDR3 is 13 residues. The DNA for the CDR3 is TGTGCCAGCAGTGACACTTTCAAAAACATTCAGTACTTC. It translates to CASSDTFKNIQYF.